This TCR beta chain was observed in a study of molecular identifiers for immune sequencing clone quantification. In germline, CDR1 is SGHAT, CDR2 FQNNGV. This CDR3 is 11 amino acids long. The CD8+CD4-CCR7+CD45RA+ phenotype defined the sorted naive CD8 T cells. Via MiXCR, TCRdb re-called the PCR reads, giving one row per CDR3 protein. The sample includes approximately 93,000 distinct CDR3 sequences, around 25% seen only once; the top ten take 0.78%. With regard to this clonotype: An end of the junction does not agree with germline; a read error may underlie this.

The source material was naive CD8+ T cells from blood, with Jurkat cell RNA spiked in. Stated subset: FACS-sorted CD8+CD4-CCR7+CD45RA+ naive T cells. This TCR was sampled from a human donor in good health. Some libraries in this study had Jurkat cell RNA spiked in. V gene TRBV11-2 combines with J gene TRBJ2-7; D remains ambiguous. The DNA for the CDR3 is TGTGCCAGCAGCTTAGGACGCGTAACCATCTTC. Protein: CASSLGRVTIF.